These 4 T cell receptor beta chains were all obtained from the same sample, sequenced in a study of cytomegalovirus exposure and HLA in healthy donors. PCR was performed using 60 Vbeta and 13 Jbeta primers. Here immunoSEQ multiplex PCR was the method, and the copy in TCRdb shows in-frame clones only, minus some. Of fewer than 200,000 clones in the sample, over 75% were seen once. Specimen: PBMCs. These receptors were collected from a man between 35 and 55 years old in good health and CMV-seronegative.

This chain connects TRBV9 to TRBJ2-5, with 8 nucleotides matching TRBD2. CDR1 SGDLS and CDR2 YYNGEE come from the germline V gene. The V gene end was trimmed by 3 bases and the J gene end by 6 bases; junction bases not matched to a gene: 4. The CDR3 contains 13 residues. Here the CDR3 reads CASSEAGAKTQYF. The CDR3 bases are TGTGCCAGCAGCGAAGCGGGGGCTAAGACCCAGTACTTC.

The V gene is TRBV29-1, the J gene TRBJ1-1; D ambiguous. Trimming cost V 3 bases and J 3 bases, with 8 bases left between them. CDR1 is SQVTM, CDR2 ANQGSEA, per germline. CDR3 length: 12 residues. The CDR3 nucleotides read TGCAGCGTTGACGATACGGACACTGAAGCTTTCTTT. Translation: CSVDDTDTEAFF.

The chain uses TRBV7-2 and TRBJ2-5; 7 bases map to TRBD2. There are 15 residues in the CDR3. The trim removed 5 bases at V and 2 bases at J, leaving 8 bases unmatched. Germline V gene sequence: CDR1 SGHTA, CDR2 FQGNSA. The DNA for the CDR3 is TGTGCCAGCAGCAAGGTGCGAGCGGGACAAGAGACCCAGTACTTC. Translating it yields CASSKVRAGQETQYF.

The CDR3 region has the DNA TGTGCCAGCAGGACAGGGCTGTACACTGAAGCTTTCTTT. Translating it yields CASRTGLYTEAFF. The chain couples TRBV28 to TRBJ1-1; 7 positions match TRBD1. The CDR3 consists of 13 residues. The germline gives CDR1 MDHEN, CDR2 SYDVKM. V was pared by 6 bases and J by 3 bases, with 4 bases of the junction left unmatched.